What follows are 14 T cell receptor beta chains derived from one specimen sequenced in a study of blood T cell repertoires in COVID-19. TCRdb keeps only in-frame clones here, not all; method: immunoSEQ multiplex PCR. The table lists over 40,000 clones, about nine tenths of them singletons. Material for sequencing was peripheral blood. These receptors came from a human donor in a cohort sampled during active COVID-19.

This chain connects TRBV27 to TRBJ2-7; TRBD1 might be the D (6 bases). The V and J ends lost 5 bases and 6 bases respectively, with 17 bases between them. CDR1 is MNHEY, CDR2 SMNVEV, per germline (reference sequence). The CDR3 runs 14 residues. CDR3 amino acids: CASSPPGLGGEQYF. Written as DNA, the CDR3 is TGTGCCAGCAGTCCACCGGGCCTAGGGGGCGAGCAGTACTTC.

The V call is TRBV4-3, the J call TRBJ1-4, with D tentatively TRBD1 (6 bases). The ends were cut back, 0 bases at V and 7 bases at J, with 12 bases in the middle. Per the germline V gene, CDR1 is LGHNA and CDR2 is YSLEER. This CDR3 spans 15 amino acids. The CDR3 DNA reads TGCGCCAGCAGCCAAGAGGGGGCGCCTTTTGAAAAACTGTTTTTT. The encoded protein is CASSQEGAPFEKLFF.

V usage is TRBV24-1 and J usage is TRBJ2-5; 7 bases align to TRBD1. Germline lookup yields CDR1 KGHDR and CDR2 SFDVKD. V lost 10 bases, J lost 2 bases, and 3 bases stayed unmatched. The CDR3 length is 12 residues. As DNA, the CDR3 is TGTGCCACTTCGACAGGGCAAGAGACCCAGTACTTC. Residues: CATSTGQETQYF.

The DNA for the CDR3 is TGCGCCAGCAGCGTACTGACAGGGTTGAATCAGCCCCAGCATTTT. Translating it yields CASSVLTGLNQPQHF. The rearrangement uses TRBV5-1 and TRBJ1-5; 7 positions match TRBD1. This CDR3 spans 15 amino acids. Germline CDR1 reads SGHRS; CDR2 reads YFSETQ. Unmatched junction bases numbered 8, after V lost 4 bases and J lost 4 bases.

The chain joins TRBV7-9 to TRBJ1-2; 9 positions match TRBD1. The V gene end was trimmed by 5 bases and the J gene end by 8 bases; junction bases not matched to a gene: 6. CDR1 is SEHNR and CDR2 is FQNEAQ in the germline V gene (reference sequence). The length of the CDR3 is 13 residues. This chain's CDR3 is CASSLQGARGYTF. The CDR3 DNA sequence: TGTGCCAGCAGCCTACAGGGGGCGCGGGGCTACACCTTC.

The rearrangement uses TRBV3-1 (or the pseudogene TRBV3-2) and TRBJ1-6; D is undetermined. Trimming took 4 bases from V and 4 from J, leaving 8 bases between them. The CDR3 spans 14 residues. CDR1 is LGHDT, CDR2 YNNKEL, per germline (reference sequence). The CDR3 coding sequence is TGTGCCAGCAGCCTGGAGGGTTATAATTCACCCCTCCACTTT. This gives the protein CASSLEGYNSPLHF.

V and J are TRBV4-3 and TRBJ1-4; D is possibly TRBD1 (5 bases). V dropped 0 bases and J dropped 15 bases, with 14 bases sitting between them. The CDR3 length is 13 residues. Germline lookup yields CDR1 LGHNA and CDR2 YSLEER. This chain's CDR3 is CASSQDSRGWMFF. The DNA of the CDR3 is TGCGCCAGCAGCCAAGACTCCCGGGGGTGGATGTTTTTT.

The CDR3: CASSLAMAGGQETQYF. The CDR3 bases are TGTGCCAGCAGCTTAGCGATGGCCGGGGGTCAAGAGACCCAGTACTTC. The rearrangement links TRBV7-2 to TRBJ2-5; maybe TRBD2 (6 bases). Trimming removed 0 bases at V and 2 bases at J, with 13 bases between. In germline, CDR1 is SGHTA, CDR2 FQGNSA. The CDR3 is made up of 16 amino acids.

This clone occurred a few times. This chain connects TRBV6-5 to TRBJ1-1; possible D gene TRBD1, 6 bases. V was shortened by 0 bases and J by 5 bases, with 10 bases between the two germline ends. Germline loops: CDR1 MNHEY, CDR2 SVGAGI. This CDR3 has 14 residues. The DNA of the CDR3 is TGTGCCAGCAGTTACTCGGGAGGGGGGACTGAAGCTTTCTTT. Amino acid sequence: CASSYSGGGTEAFF.

In the case of this clone: Other DNA sequences in the sample encode the same CDR3. The V gene is TRBV9, the J gene TRBJ1-1; D ambiguous. CDR1 is SGDLS, CDR2 YYNGEE, per germline. V lost 0 bases, J lost 4 bases, and 7 bases lay in between. This CDR3 region has 13 residues. The CDR3 nucleotides read TGTGCCAGCAGCGTAGCTCGGGGCACTGAAGCTTTCTTT. Translated, it gives CASSVARGTEAFF.

The chain recombines TRBV28 with TRBJ2-4, with D perhaps TRBD1 (5 bases). V lost 5 bases to trimming and J lost 7 bases, with 15 bases between them. This CDR3 is built from 14 residues. Germline CDR1 is MDHEN and CDR2 is SYDVKM. CDR3: CASSQDSQGNIQYF. The CDR3 region has the DNA TGTGCCAGCAGTCAAGACAGCCAAGGGAACATTCAGTACTTC.

V and J are TRBV3-1 (or the pseudogene TRBV3-2) and TRBJ1-2; 9 positions match TRBD1. Germline V gene lookup returns CDR1 LGHDT and CDR2 YNNKEL (reference sequence). The CDR3 consists of 15 residues. V was clipped by 0 bases and J by 7 bases; unmatched bases: 6. The CDR3 loop reads CASSQEDRGKGGYTF. As DNA, the CDR3 is TGTGCCAGCAGCCAAGAAGACAGGGGGAAAGGTGGCTACACCTTC.

This rearrangement joins TRBV18 to TRBJ2-7; D might be TRBD2 (5 bases). Germline loops: CDR1 KGHSH, CDR2 LQKENI. The CDR3 covers 12 residues. The V end was cut by 3 bases, the J end by 3 bases, with 6 bases between. The CDR3 nucleotides are TGTGCCAGCTCACCCGGGGTCTACGAGCAGTACTTC. Translation gives CASSPGVYEQYF.

This sequence joins TRBV27 and TRBJ2-7; 7 nucleotides align to TRBD2. The CDR3 totals 15 residues. V was pared by 0 bases and J by 4 bases, with 6 bases of the junction left unmatched. Looked up from germline, CDR1 is MNHEY and CDR2 is SMNVEV (reference sequence). The CDR3 nucleotides read TGTGCCAGCAGTTTATCGCGGGGGTCCCCGTACGAGCAGTACTTC. The encoded protein is CASSLSRGSPYEQYF.